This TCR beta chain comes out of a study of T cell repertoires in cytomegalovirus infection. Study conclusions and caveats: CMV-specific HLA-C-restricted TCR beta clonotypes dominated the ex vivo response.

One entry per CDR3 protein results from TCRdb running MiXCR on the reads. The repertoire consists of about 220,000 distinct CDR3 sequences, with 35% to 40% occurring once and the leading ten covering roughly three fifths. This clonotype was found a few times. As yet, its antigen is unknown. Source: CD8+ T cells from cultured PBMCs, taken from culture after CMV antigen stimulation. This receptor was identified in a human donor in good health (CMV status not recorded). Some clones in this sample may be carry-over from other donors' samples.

The CDR3 sequence is CASSQGARDQPQHF. As DNA, the CDR3 is TGTGCCAGCAGCCAAGGGGCGCGGGATCAGCCCCAGCATTTT. The rearrangement uses TRBV7-2 and TRBJ1-5, with a possible D match to TRBD1 (5 bases). The V and J ends lost 5 bases and 5 bases respectively, with 13 bases between them. Germline CDR1 reads SGHTA; CDR2 reads FQGNSA. This CDR3 region has 14 residues.